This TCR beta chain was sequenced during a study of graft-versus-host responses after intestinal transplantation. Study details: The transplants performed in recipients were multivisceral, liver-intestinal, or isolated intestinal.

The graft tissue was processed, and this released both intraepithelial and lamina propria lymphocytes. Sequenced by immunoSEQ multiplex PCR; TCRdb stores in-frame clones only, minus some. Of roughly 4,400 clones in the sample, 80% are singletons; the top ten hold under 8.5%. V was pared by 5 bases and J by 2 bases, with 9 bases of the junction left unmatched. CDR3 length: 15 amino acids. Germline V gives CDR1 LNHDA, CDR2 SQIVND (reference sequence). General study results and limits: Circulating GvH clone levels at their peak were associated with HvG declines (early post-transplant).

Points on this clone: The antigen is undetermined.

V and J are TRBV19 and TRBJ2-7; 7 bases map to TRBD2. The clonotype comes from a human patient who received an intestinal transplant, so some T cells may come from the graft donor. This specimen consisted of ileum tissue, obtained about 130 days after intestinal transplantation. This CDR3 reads CASSPGQGLTYEQYF. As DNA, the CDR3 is TGTGCCAGTAGTCCGGGGCAGGGACTAACCTACGAGCAGTACTTC.